This passage covers 3 T cell receptor beta chains from one sample sequenced in a study of blood T cell repertoires in COVID-19. The method was immunoSEQ multiplex PCR; TCRdb's version includes in-frame clones alone and lacks a portion of them. Of under 350,000 clones listed, 83% are singletons. The sample taken for sequencing was peripheral blood. The receptors derive from a woman between 45 and 60 years old who had recovered from COVID-19.

This clone was detected a few times. The V gene is TRBV6-1, the J gene TRBJ1-5, with a possible D match to TRBD1 (6 bases). V gave up 0 bases and J gave up 4 bases, with 16 bases separating them. The CDR3 sequence is 17 residues long. The germline CDR1 and CDR2 sequences are MNHNS and SASEGT. CDR3 sequence (DNA): TGTGCCAGCAGTGAAGCGACGGCCCAGGGGCGTAATCAGCCCCAGCATTTT. Translating it yields CASSEATAQGRNQPQHF.

This clone was seen more than once but under ten times. The chain has TRBV9 and TRBJ2-1; 9 bases agree with TRBD2. The CDR3 spans 15 residues. Germline V gene data show CDR1 as SGDLS and CDR2 as YYNGEE. V was pared by 0 bases and J by 8 bases, with 6 bases of the junction left unmatched. The CDR3 DNA is TGTGCCAGCAGCGTAGCTGCGGGAGGGGGCGATGAGCAGTTCTTC. Its translation: CASSVAAGGGDEQFF.

V gene TRBV5-5 combines with J gene TRBJ2-5, with a possible D match to TRBD1 (6 bases). Trimming removed 0 bases at V and 8 bases at J, with 14 bases between. Germline CDR1 reads SGHKS; CDR2 reads YYEKEE (reference sequence). The CDR3 has 14 amino acids. Here the CDR3 reads CASSLDPTGETQYF. Here the CDR3 DNA reads TGTGCCAGCAGCTTGGACCCGACAGGTGAAACCCAGTACTTC.